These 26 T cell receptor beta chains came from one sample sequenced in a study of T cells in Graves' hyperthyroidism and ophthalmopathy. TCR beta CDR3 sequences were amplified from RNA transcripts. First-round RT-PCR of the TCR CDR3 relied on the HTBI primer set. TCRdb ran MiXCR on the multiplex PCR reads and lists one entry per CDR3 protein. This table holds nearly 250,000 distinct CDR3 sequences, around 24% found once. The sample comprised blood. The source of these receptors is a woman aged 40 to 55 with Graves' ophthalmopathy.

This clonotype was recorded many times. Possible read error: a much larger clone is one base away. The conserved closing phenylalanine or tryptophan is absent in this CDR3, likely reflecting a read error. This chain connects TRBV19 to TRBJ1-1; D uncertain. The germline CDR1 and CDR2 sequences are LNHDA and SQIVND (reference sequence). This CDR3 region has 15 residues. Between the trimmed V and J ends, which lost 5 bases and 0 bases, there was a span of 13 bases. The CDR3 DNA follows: TGTGCCAGTAGTCCCGAAAGTGGCATGAACACTGAAGCTTTCTCT. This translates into CASSPESGMNTEAFS.

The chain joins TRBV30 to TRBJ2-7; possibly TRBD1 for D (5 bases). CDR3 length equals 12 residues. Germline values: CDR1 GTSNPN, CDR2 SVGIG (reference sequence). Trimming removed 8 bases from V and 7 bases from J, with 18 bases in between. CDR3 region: CARTGSKGEQYF. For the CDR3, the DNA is TGTGCCCGCACAGGATCCAAAGGGGAGCAGTACTTC.

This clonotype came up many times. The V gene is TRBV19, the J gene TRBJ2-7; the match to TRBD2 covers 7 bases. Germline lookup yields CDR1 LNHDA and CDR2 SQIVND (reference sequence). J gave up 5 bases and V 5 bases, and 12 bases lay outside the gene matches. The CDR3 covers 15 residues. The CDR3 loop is CASSPRTSGFHEQYF. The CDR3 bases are TGTGCCAGTAGTCCGAGGACTAGTGGCTTCCACGAGCAGTACTTC.

In nucleotides, the CDR3 is TGTGCCACCAGTGATTACAGGACGGGTGAGCAGTACTTC. Its translation is CATSDYRTGEQYF. The V call is TRBV24-1, the J call TRBJ2-7, with TRBD1 as a possible D gene (5 bases). The CDR3 contains 13 residues. V lost 2 bases, J lost 7 bases, and 11 bases lay in between. CDR1 and CDR2 from the germline V gene are KGHDR and SFDVKD.

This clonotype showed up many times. CDR3 sequence (DNA): TGTGCCAGCCGGGACTCGGCGGAGGACGAGCAGTACTTC. Translation gives CASRDSAEDEQYF. The chain is built from TRBV19 and TRBJ2-7, with TRBD2 as a possible D gene (6 bases). Germline V gene sequence: CDR1 LNHDA, CDR2 SQIVND (reference sequence). V was clipped by 9 bases and J by 5 bases, with 17 bases between them. This CDR3 has 13 residues.

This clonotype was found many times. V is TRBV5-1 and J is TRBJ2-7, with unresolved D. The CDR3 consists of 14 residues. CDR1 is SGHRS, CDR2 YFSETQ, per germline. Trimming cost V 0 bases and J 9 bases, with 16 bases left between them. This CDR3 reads CASSLGAPNHGQYF. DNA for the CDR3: TGCGCCAGCAGCTTGGGGGCACCGAATCACGGGCAGTACTTC.

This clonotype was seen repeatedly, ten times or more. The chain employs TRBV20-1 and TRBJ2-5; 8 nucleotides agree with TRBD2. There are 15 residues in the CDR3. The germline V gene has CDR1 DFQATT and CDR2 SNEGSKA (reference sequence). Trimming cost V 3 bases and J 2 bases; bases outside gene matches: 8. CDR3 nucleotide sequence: TGCAGTGCTAGGGTCCGAGCGGGGGTACAAGAGACCCAGTACTTC. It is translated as CSARVRAGVQETQYF.

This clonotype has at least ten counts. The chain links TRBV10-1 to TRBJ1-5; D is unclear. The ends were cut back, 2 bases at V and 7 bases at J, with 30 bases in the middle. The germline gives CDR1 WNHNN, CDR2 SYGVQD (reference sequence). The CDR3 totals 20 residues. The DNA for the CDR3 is TGCGCCAGCAGTGAGCCACTCGCCCTCGACTCAAAACAGCGGCGGCAGCCCCAGCATTTT. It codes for CASSEPLALDSKQRRQPQHF.

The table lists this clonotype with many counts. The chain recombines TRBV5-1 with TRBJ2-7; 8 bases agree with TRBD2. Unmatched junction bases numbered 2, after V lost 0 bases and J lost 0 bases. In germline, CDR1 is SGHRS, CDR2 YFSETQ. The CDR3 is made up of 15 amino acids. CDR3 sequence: CASSLGAGVSYEQYF. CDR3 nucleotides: TGCGCCAGCAGCTTGGGAGCGGGGGTCTCCTACGAGCAGTACTTC.

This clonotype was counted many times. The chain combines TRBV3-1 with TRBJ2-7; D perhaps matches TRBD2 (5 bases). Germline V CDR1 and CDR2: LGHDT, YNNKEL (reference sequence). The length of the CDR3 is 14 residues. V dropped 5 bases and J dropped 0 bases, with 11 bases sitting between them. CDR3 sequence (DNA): TGTGCCAGCAGCGATGGACTGAGCTCCTACGAGCAGTACTTC. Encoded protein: CASSDGLSSYEQYF.

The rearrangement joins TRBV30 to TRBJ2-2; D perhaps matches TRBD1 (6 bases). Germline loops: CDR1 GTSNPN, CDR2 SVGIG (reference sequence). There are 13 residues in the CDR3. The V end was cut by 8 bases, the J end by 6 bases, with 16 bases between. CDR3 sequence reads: CARKAGVAGELFF. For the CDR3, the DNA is TGTGCCCGGAAAGCAGGGGTGGCCGGGGAGCTGTTTTTT. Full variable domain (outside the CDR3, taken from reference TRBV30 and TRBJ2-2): SQTIHQWPATLVQPVGSPLSLECTVEGTSNPNLYWYRQAAGRGLQLLFYSVGIGQISSEVPQNLSASRPQDRQFILSSKKLLLSDSGFYLCARKAGVAGELFFGEGSRLTVL.

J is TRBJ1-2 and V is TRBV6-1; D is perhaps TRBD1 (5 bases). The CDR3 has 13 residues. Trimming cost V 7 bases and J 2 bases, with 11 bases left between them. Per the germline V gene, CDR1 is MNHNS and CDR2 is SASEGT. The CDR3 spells CASTAAGNYGYTF. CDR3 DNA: TGTGCCAGCACCGCGGCAGGGAACTATGGCTACACCTTC.

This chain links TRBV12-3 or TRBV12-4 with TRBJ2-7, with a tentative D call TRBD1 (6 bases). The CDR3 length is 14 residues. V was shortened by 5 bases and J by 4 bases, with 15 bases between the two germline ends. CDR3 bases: TGTGCCAGCAGTACAGGGCTAGTCACGTACGAGCAGTACTTC. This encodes CASSTGLVTYEQYF.

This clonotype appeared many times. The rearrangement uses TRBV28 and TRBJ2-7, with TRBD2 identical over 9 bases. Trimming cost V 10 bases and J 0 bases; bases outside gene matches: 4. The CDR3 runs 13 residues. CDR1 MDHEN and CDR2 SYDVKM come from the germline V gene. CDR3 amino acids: CATRLADSYEQYF. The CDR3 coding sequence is TGTGCCACCAGACTAGCGGACTCCTACGAGCAGTACTTC. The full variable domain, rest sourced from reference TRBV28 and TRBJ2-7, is DVKVTQSSRYLVKRTGEKVFLECVQDMDHENMFWYRQDPGLGLRLIYFSYDVKMKEKGDIPEGYSVSREKKERFSLILESASTNQTSMYLCATRLADSYEQYFGPGTRLTVT.

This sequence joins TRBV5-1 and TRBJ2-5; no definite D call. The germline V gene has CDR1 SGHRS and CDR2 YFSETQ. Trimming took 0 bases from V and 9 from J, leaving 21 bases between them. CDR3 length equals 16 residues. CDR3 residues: CASSLAAEVAPWAQYF. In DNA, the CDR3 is TGCGCCAGCAGCTTGGCCGCCGAGGTCGCCCCATGGGCCCAGTACTTC. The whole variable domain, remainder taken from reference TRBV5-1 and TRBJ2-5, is KAGVTQTPRYLIKTRGQQVTLSCSPISGHRSVSWYQQTPGQGLQFLFEYFSETQRNKGNFPGRFSGRQFSNSRSEMNVSTLELGDSALYLCASSLAAEVAPWAQYFGPGTRLLVL.

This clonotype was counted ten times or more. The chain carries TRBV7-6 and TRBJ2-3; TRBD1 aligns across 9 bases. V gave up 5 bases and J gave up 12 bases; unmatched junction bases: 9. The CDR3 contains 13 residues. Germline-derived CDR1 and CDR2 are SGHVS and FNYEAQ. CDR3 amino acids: CASSQSPGQGQYF. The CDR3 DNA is TGTGCCAGCAGCCAGAGCCCGGGACAGGGACAGTATTTT.

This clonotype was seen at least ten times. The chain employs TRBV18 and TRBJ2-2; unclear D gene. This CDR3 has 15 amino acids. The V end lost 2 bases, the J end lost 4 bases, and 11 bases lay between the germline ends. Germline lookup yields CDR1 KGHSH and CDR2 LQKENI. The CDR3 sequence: CASSPGSEVTGELFF. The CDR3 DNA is TGTGCCAGCTCACCAGGCTCCGAGGTCACCGGGGAGCTGTTTTTT.

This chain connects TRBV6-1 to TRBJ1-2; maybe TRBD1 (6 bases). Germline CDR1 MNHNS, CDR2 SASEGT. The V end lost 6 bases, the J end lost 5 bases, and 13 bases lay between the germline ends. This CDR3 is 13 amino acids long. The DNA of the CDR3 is TGTGCCAGCAGCGTGGACAGCGTGTATGGCTACACCTTC. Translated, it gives CASSVDSVYGYTF.

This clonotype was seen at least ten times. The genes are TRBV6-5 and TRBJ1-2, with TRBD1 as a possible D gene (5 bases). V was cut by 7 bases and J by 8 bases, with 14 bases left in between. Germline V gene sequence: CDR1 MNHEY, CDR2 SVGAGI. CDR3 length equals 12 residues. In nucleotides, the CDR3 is TGTGCCAGCAAACCCACAGGCGGGGGCTACACCTTC. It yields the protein CASKPTGGGYTF.

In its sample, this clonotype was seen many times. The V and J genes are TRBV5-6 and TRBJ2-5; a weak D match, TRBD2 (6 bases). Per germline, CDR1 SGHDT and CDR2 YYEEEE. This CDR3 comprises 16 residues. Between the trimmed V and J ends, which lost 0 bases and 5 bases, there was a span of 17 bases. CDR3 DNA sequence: TGTGCCAGCAGCTTGGCCCTTTCAGGAGGGCTGGAGACCCAGTACTTC. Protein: CASSLALSGGLETQYF. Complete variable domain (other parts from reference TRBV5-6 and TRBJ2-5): DAGVTQSPTHLIKTRGQQVTLRCSPKSGHDTVSWYQQALGQGPQFIFQYYEEEERQRGNFPDRFSGHQFPNYSSELNVNALLLGDSALYLCASSLALSGGLETQYFGPGTRLLVL.

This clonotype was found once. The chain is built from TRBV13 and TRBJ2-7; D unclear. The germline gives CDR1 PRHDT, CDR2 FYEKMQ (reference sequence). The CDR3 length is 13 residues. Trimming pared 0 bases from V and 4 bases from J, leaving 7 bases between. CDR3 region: CASSLGLRYEQYF. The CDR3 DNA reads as TGTGCCAGCAGCTTAGGCCTCCGGTACGAGCAGTACTTC. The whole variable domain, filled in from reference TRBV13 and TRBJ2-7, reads AAGVIQSPRHLIKEKRETATLKCYPIPRHDTVYWYQQGPGQDPQFLISFYEKMQSDKGSIPDRFSAQQFSDYHSELNMSSLELGDSALYFCASSLGLRYEQYFGPGTRLTVT.

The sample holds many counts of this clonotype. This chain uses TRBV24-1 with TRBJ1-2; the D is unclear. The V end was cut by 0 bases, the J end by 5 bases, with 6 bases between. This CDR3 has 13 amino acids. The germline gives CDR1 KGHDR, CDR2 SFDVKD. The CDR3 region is CATSDLTGYGYTF. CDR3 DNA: TGTGCCACCAGTGATTTGACGGGATATGGCTACACCTTC.

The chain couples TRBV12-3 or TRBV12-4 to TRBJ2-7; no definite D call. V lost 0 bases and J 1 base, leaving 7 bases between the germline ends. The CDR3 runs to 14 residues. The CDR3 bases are TGTGCCAGCAGTTTAGCACCCAGATCCTACGAGCAGTACTTC. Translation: CASSLAPRSYEQYF.

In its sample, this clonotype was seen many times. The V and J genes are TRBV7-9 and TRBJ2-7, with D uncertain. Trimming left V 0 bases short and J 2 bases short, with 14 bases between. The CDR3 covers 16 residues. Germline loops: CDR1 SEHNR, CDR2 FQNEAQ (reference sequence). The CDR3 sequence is CASSLAPTGATYEQYF. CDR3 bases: TGTGCCAGCAGCTTAGCCCCCACGGGTGCCACCTACGAGCAGTACTTC.

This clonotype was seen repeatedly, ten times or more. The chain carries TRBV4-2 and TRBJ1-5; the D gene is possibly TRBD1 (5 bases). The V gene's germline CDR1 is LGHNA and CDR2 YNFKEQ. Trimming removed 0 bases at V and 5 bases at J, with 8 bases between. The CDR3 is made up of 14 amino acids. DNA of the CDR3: TGTGCCAGCAGCCAAGACAGGGTGGATCAGCCCCAGCATTTT. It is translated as CASSQDRVDQPQHF.

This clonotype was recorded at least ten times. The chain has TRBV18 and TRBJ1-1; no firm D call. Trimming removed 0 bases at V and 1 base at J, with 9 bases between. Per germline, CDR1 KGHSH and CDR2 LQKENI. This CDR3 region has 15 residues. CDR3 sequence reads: CASSPPRTENTEAFF. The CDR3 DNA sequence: TGTGCCAGCTCACCACCGCGTACGGAGAACACTGAAGCTTTCTTT.